A single sample gave rise to the 32 T cell receptor beta chains below, sequenced in a study of OX40 agonist ivuxolimab in advanced cancers. Measured with immunoSEQ multiplex PCR; TCRdb has only the in-frame clones, and not every one. Of 65,000 to 90,000 clones listed, roughly 85% are singletons. This sample comprised CD4+ or CD8+ T cells sorted from blood, obtained in a trial of the OX40 agonist ivuxolimab. The source of these receptors is an adult with an advanced solid tumor such as melanoma, head and neck, liver or kidney cancer.

The J gene is TRBJ2-2, the V gene TRBV7-9; 8 bases map to TRBD1. Trimming removed 4 bases from V and 6 bases from J; junction bases left unmatched: 4. The CDR3 runs to 14 residues. Germline assignment: CDR1 SEHNR and CDR2 FQNEAQ (reference sequence). Here the CDR3 DNA reads TGTGCCAGCAGCTGGACAGGGAGGTCCGGGGAGCTGTTTTTT. It codes for CASSWTGRSGELFF. Filled out from reference TRBV7-9 and TRBJ2-2, the complete variable domain reads DTGVSQNPRHKITKRGQNVTFRCDPISEHNRLYWYRQTLGQGPEFLTYFQNEAQLEKSRLLSDRFSAERPKGSFSTLEIQRTEQGDSAMYLCASSWTGRSGELFFGEGSRLTVL.

The rearrangement uses TRBV7-2 and TRBJ2-7, with D perhaps assigned TRBD1 or TRBD2 (6 bases each). The V gene lost 5 bases and the J gene lost 1 base, with 15 bases spanning the gap. Germline assignment: CDR1 SGHTA and CDR2 FQGNSA. This CDR3 comprises 15 residues. The DNA for the CDR3 is TGTGCCAGCAGCCTCGGGGGCTTTCAATCCTACGAGCAGTACTTC. Its protein product is CASSLGGFQSYEQYF.

This chain connects TRBV2 to TRBJ2-3, with 15 nucleotides matching TRBD2. CDR1 and CDR2 (germline): SNHLY, FYNNEI. The trim removed 8 bases at V and 8 bases at J, leaving 2 bases unmatched. This CDR3 spans 13 amino acids. CDR3 in DNA: TGTGCCAGCCGGACTAGCGGGGGGGGTACGCAGTATTTT. This gives the protein CASRTSGGGTQYF.

The J gene is TRBJ2-3, the V gene TRBV27; no definite D call. Germline CDR1 and CDR2: MNHEY and SMNVEV (reference sequence). V was trimmed by 5 bases and J by 0 bases, leaving 3 bases between them. The CDR3 has 12 amino acids. CDR3 sequence: CASSASTDTQYF. CDR3 DNA: TGTGCCAGCAGTGCTAGCACAGATACGCAGTATTTT.

This clone was counted only a few times. The rearrangement links TRBV19 to TRBJ2-5; D may be TRBD2 (6 bases). The CDR3 runs 13 residues. V was clipped by 9 bases and J by 4 bases, with 15 bases between them. Germline-derived CDR1 and CDR2 are LNHDA and SQIVND (reference sequence). CDR3 sequence reads: CASHGYGGETQYF. The CDR3 bases are TGTGCCAGCCACGGATACGGGGGAGAGACCCAGTACTTC. Full variable domain (missing parts from reference TRBV19 and TRBJ2-5): DGGITQSPKYLFRKEGQNVTLSCEQNLNHDAMYWYRQDPGQGLRLIYYSQIVNDFQKGDIAEGYSVSREKKESFPLTVTSAQKNPTAFYLCASHGYGGETQYFGPGTRLLVL.

As concerns this clone: One junction end does not reproduce the germline sequence, and a read error may be involved. V is TRBV7-7 and J is TRBJ2-2; 14 nucleotides line up with TRBD2. Germline CDR1 SSHAT, CDR2 FNYEAQ (reference sequence). The CDR3 extends over 16 amino acids. This CDR3 is CASSMGTSGGSGELFF. Written as DNA, the CDR3 is TGTGCTAGCAGCATGGGGACTAGCGGGGGTTCCGGGGAGCTGTTTTTT. The whole variable domain, filled in from reference TRBV7-7 and TRBJ2-2, reads GAGVSQSPRYKVTKRGQDVTLRCDPISSHATLYWYQQALGQGPEFLTYFNYEAQPDKSGLPSDRFSAERPEGSISTLTIQRTEQRDSAMYRCASSMGTSGGSGELFFGEGSRLTVL.

The rearrangement links TRBV7-2 to TRBJ2-7; D is undetermined. CDR3 length: 15 amino acids. With 0 bases removed from V and 6 bases from J, the gap between germline ends came to 15 bases. The germline gives CDR1 SGHTA, CDR2 FQGNSA. The CDR3 spells CASSLAGSGVREQYF. The DNA for the CDR3 is TGTGCCAGCAGCTTAGCAGGGTCGGGCGTGCGCGAGCAGTACTTC.

The chain uses TRBV18 and TRBJ1-5; D is ambiguous. Trimming cost V 1 base and J 0 bases, with 10 bases left between them. CDR1 is KGHSH and CDR2 is LQKENI in the germline V gene. CDR3 size: 16 residues. The CDR3 sequence: CASSPQAANSNQPQHF. DNA for the CDR3: TGTGCCAGCTCACCACAAGCGGCGAATAGCAATCAGCCCCAGCATTTT.

CDR3 in DNA: TGTGCCACCGGAACAGGGGACAATGAGCAGTTCTTC. Translating gives CATGTGDNEQFF. This chain joins TRBV15 and TRBJ2-1; 7 nucleotides match TRBD1. The CDR3 is 12 residues long. In germline, CDR1 is LNHNV, CDR2 YYDKDF (reference sequence). With V trimmed by 8 bases and J by 5 bases, 3 bases remained unmatched.

The rearrangement uses TRBV7-9 and TRBJ1-2; D remains ambiguous. The CDR3 extends over 14 amino acids. Deletions cut 3 bases from V and 4 bases from J, with 12 bases between. Germline assignment: CDR1 SEHNR and CDR2 FQNEAQ (reference sequence). The CDR3 DNA reads TGTGCCAGCAGCTTGGGCAGGACGGGCTATGGCTACACCTTC. This sequence encodes CASSLGRTGYGYTF.

This clone was seen more than once but under ten times. The CDR3 DNA reads as TGTGCCAGCAGTTACATAACAGGACGCGGGGAGACCCAGTACTTC. Translating it yields CASSYITGRGETQYF. This chain connects TRBV6-6 to TRBJ2-5, with D perhaps being TRBD1 or TRBD2 (5 bases each). The CDR3 loop spans 15 amino acids. Germline V gene sequence: CDR1 MNHNY, CDR2 SVGAGI (reference sequence). V lost 2 bases and J lost 5, with 15 bases in between.

This clone was counted a single time. This sequence joins TRBV11-2 and TRBJ2-2, with D possibly being TRBD1 or TRBD2 (5 bases each). In germline, CDR1 is SGHAT, CDR2 FQNNGV. V lost 1 base to trimming and J lost 0 bases, with 12 bases between them. This CDR3 comprises 17 residues. The CDR3 DNA is TGTGCCAGCAGCTTAGTCGGGGCAGGGTCGAACACCGGGGAGCTGTTTTTT. Translating gives CASSLVGAGSNTGELFF.

The V and J genes are TRBV4-3 and TRBJ2-7; perhaps TRBD1 as D (5 bases). V was pared by 0 bases and J by 5 bases, with 14 bases between. The CDR3 is made up of 15 amino acids. Germline V gene sequence: CDR1 LGHNA, CDR2 YSLEER. The chain's CDR3 is CASSQDPGNRNEQYF. For the CDR3, the DNA is TGCGCCAGCAGCCAAGATCCAGGGAATCGTAACGAGCAGTACTTC.

The CDR3 reads CASRRDRVGLTNEKLFF. DNA of the CDR3: TGTGCCAGCAGGCGGGACAGGGTCGGGTTAACTAATGAAAAACTGTTTTTT. The V and J genes are TRBV11-2 and TRBJ1-4, with TRBD1 identical over 9 bases. The CDR3 consists of 17 residues. The V gene's germline CDR1 is SGHAT and CDR2 FQNNGV. Unmatched junction bases numbered 9, after V lost 6 bases and J lost 1 base.

The rearrangement uses TRBV7-2 and TRBJ1-2; D uncertain. The V and J ends lost 5 bases and 7 bases respectively, with 14 bases between them. Germline CDR1 and CDR2: SGHTA and FQGNSA. The CDR3 spans 13 residues. CDR3 loop: CASSPFGAGGYTF. CDR3 bases: TGTGCCAGCAGCCCCTTTGGAGCAGGTGGCTACACCTTC.

The V gene is TRBV4-1, the J gene TRBJ1-6; D is undetermined. Per germline, CDR1 MGHRA and CDR2 YSYEKL. The V end lost 0 bases, the J end lost 7 bases, and 16 bases lay between the germline ends. The CDR3 length is 17 residues. CDR3 DNA sequence: TGCGCCAGCAGCCAAGAGATTGGGGTACAGACGAATTCACCCCTCCACTTT. This codes for CASSQEIGVQTNSPLHF.

The V gene is TRBV18, the J gene TRBJ2-3; maybe TRBD2 (5 bases). V lost 0 bases, J lost 4 bases, and 11 bases lay in between. The CDR3 loop spans 15 amino acids. Germline assignment: CDR1 KGHSH and CDR2 LQKENI. The CDR3 region has the DNA TGTGCCAGCTCACCACCGACTAATTGGGCAGATACGCAGTATTTT. Translation gives CASSPPTNWADTQYF.

The rearrangement links TRBV6-5 to TRBJ1-4, with 9 bases fitting TRBD1. CDR3 length equals 15 residues. Germline loops: CDR1 MNHEY, CDR2 SVGAGI. The V and J ends lost 5 bases and 7 bases, in that order; junction bases with no gene match: 8. CDR3 in amino acids: CASSPRDREAEKLFF. In DNA, the CDR3 is TGTGCCAGCAGTCCCCGGGACAGGGAAGCTGAAAAACTGTTTTTT.

The table lists this clone with a few counts. The rearrangement uses TRBV6-5 and TRBJ2-7, with 10 bases fitting TRBD2. The V gene end was trimmed by 6 bases and the J gene end by 6 bases; junction bases not matched to a gene: 8. This CDR3 comprises 14 residues. Germline V lookup: CDR1 MNHEY, CDR2 SVGAGI. CDR3 in DNA: TGTGCCAGCAGGTCTAGCGGGGGTGTCCCCGAGCAGTACTTC. Translating gives CASRSSGGVPEQYF.

The chain links TRBV7-9 to TRBJ2-1; D may correspond to TRBD1 or TRBD2 (5 bases each). The CDR3 is made up of 16 amino acids. The germline V gene encodes CDR1 SEHNR and CDR2 FQNEAQ (reference sequence). The V end lost 0 bases, the J end lost 3 bases, and 12 bases lay between the germline ends. CDR3 coding DNA: TGTGCCAGCAGCTTAGCGGGACGGGGCTTCTACAATGAGCAGTTCTTC. Translation gives CASSLAGRGFYNEQFF.

J is TRBJ2-5 and V is TRBV7-2, with D tentatively TRBD2 (7 bases). The CDR3 has 15 residues. Trimming pared 8 bases from V and 0 bases from J, leaving 16 bases between. Germline V CDR1 and CDR2: SGHTA, FQGNSA. DNA of the CDR3: TGTGCCAGCGCAATTGGGGGGGCGAACCAAGAGACCCAGTACTTC. Its protein product is CASAIGGANQETQYF.

The chain is built from TRBV5-1 and TRBJ1-2; the D gene is possibly TRBD1 (5 bases). Trimming stripped 0 bases from V and 4 bases from J, with 10 bases between. Germline-derived CDR1 and CDR2 are SGHRS and YFSETQ. The CDR3 length is 14 residues. In nucleotides, the CDR3 is TGCGCCAGCAGCTTGGCAGACAGTACCTATGGCTACACCTTC. As protein: CASSLADSTYGYTF.

The V call is TRBV7-3, the J call TRBJ1-1, with D possibly being TRBD1 (5 bases). Trimming took off 5 bases at V and 4 bases at J, with 11 bases between the two ends. CDR1 is SGHTA and CDR2 is FQGTGA in the germline V gene. The CDR3 is 13 amino acids. The CDR3 coding sequence is TGTGCCAGCAGCGCGGGGAGGGGCACTGAAGCTTTCTTT. Residues: CASSAGRGTEAFF.

The CDR3 sequence is CASSASGYSGGKNEQFF. The CDR3 DNA reads TGTGCCAGCAGCGCCTCGGGGTATAGCGGGGGAAAAAATGAGCAGTTCTTC. The rearrangement links TRBV7-3 to TRBJ2-1, with TRBD2 matching over 9 bases. This CDR3 region has 17 residues. V shed 5 bases, J shed 7 bases, and the junction held 15 bases outside the gene matches. Germline V gene data show CDR1 as SGHTA and CDR2 as FQGTGA.

The CDR3 DNA is TGTGCCAGCAGTTACTCGTATCAGGGGACAGATACGCAGTATTTT. Encoded protein: CASSYSYQGTDTQYF. The chain joins TRBV6-5 to TRBJ2-3; the D gene is possibly TRBD1 (6 bases). This CDR3 spans 15 amino acids. Trimming removed 0 bases at V and 3 bases at J, with 10 bases between. The germline V gene encodes CDR1 MNHEY and CDR2 SVGAGI.

CDR3 sequence (DNA): TGTGCCAGCAGTTACTCTGGGCTGCCCACCATATATTTT. It translates to CASSYSGLPTIYF. The chain uses TRBV6-6 and TRBJ1-3; D is ambiguous. The CDR3 runs to 13 residues. Germline values: CDR1 MNHNY, CDR2 SVGAGI (reference sequence). Deletions cut 0 bases from V and 9 bases from J, with 9 bases between.

The chain combines TRBV7-3 with TRBJ2-5, with 7 bases that match TRBD1. Looked up from germline, CDR1 is SGHTA and CDR2 is FQGTGA. J lost 0 bases, V lost 2 bases, and 6 bases had no gene match. The CDR3 runs to 16 residues. CDR3 sequence reads: CASSLQGRGYQETQYF. CDR3 DNA: TGTGCCAGCAGCTTACAAGGCAGGGGGTACCAAGAGACCCAGTACTTC.

The rearrangement links TRBV7-3 to TRBJ1-1; D is perhaps TRBD1 (5 bases). V was clipped by 5 bases and J by 1 base, with 11 bases between them. Looked up from germline, CDR1 is SGHTA and CDR2 is FQGTGA. This CDR3 has 14 residues. The CDR3 region has the DNA TGTGCCAGCAGCCCGGACATTAGGAACACTGAAGCTTTCTTT. It specifies CASSPDIRNTEAFF.

The genes are TRBV9 and TRBJ2-7; the match to TRBD2 covers 8 bases. The length of the CDR3 is 15 residues. CDR1 is SGDLS, CDR2 YYNGEE, per germline. The V and J ends lost 4 bases and 3 bases, in that order; junction bases with no gene match: 9. The DNA for the CDR3 is TGTGCCAGCAGCCCCATAGGGGCGGGGGGCTACGAGCAGTACTTC. Its protein product is CASSPIGAGGYEQYF.

The chain couples TRBV7-9 to TRBJ2-7; 12 nucleotides line up with TRBD2. The germline gives CDR1 SEHNR, CDR2 FQNEAQ (reference sequence). Trimming removed 5 bases from V and 6 bases from J; junction bases left unmatched: 5. The CDR3 has 14 amino acids. This chain's CDR3 is CASSPGTSGREQYF. The CDR3 DNA sequence: TGTGCCAGCAGCCCCGGGACTAGCGGGCGCGAGCAGTACTTC. The full variable domain, rest sourced from reference TRBV7-9 and TRBJ2-7, is DTGVSQNPRHKITKRGQNVTFRCDPISEHNRLYWYRQTLGQGPEFLTYFQNEAQLEKSRLLSDRFSAERPKGSFSTLEIQRTEQGDSAMYLCASSPGTSGREQYFGPGTRLTVT.

This sequence joins TRBV7-9 and TRBJ2-7; TRBD1 or TRBD2 may be the D gene (7 bases each). Trimming left V 1 base short and J 0 bases short, with 16 bases between. The CDR3 is made up of 17 amino acids. CDR1 is SEHNR and CDR2 is FQNEAQ in the germline V gene (reference sequence). CDR3: CASSLGFQGGASYEQYF. The CDR3, as DNA: TGTGCCAGCAGCTTAGGGTTTCAGGGGGGGGCCTCCTACGAGCAGTACTTC.

The chain couples TRBV30 to TRBJ2-5, with D possibly matching TRBD2 (6 bases). V lost 2 bases and J lost 1, with 8 bases in between. Germline values: CDR1 GTSNPN, CDR2 SVGIG (reference sequence). This CDR3 comprises 13 residues. This CDR3 is CAWSRGTQETQYF. The DNA of the CDR3 is TGTGCCTGGAGTCGCGGGACCCAAGAGACCCAGTACTTC. Looking up the rest from reference TRBV30 and TRBJ2-5 gives the full variable domain: SQTIHQWPATLVQPVGSPLSLECTVEGTSNPNLYWYRQAAGRGLQLLFYSVGIGQISSEVPQNLSASRPQDRQFILSSKKLLLSDSGFYLCAWSRGTQETQYFGPGTRLLVL.